This is a list of T cell receptor beta chains from one sample in a study of human T cells and chemical hapten exposure. TCRdb re-analysed the RACE reads in MiXCR, keeping a single row per CDR3 protein. This sample has some 79,000 distinct CDR3 sequences, with 11% found just once. Sequenced material: whole blood, taken in connection with sensitization to the hapten diphenylcyclopropenone (DPC). The receptors were gathered from a woman between 50 and 59 years old with alopecia areata. Some clones in this sample may be carry-over from other donors' samples. Each CDR3 is given with its conserved first and last residue. A D gene is named only where the DNA matches it firmly. Clone size is stated in some rows and not others, as once, few, many or a class when expanded.

J gene: TRBJ2-6; clone size: many; V gene: TRBV19; D gene: NA; CDR3 protein: CASHEGVSGANVLTF; CDR3 DNA: TGTGCCAGCCACGAAGGGGTCTCTGGGGCCAACGTCCTGACTTTC
J gene: TRBJ2-1; clone size: few; V gene: TRBV18; D gene: NA; CDR3 protein: CASSPLGGEYNEQFF; CDR3 DNA: TGTGCCAGCTCACCACTCGGGGGCGAGTACAATGAGCAGTTCTTC
J gene: TRBJ2-2; clone size: few; V gene: TRBV5-4; D gene: TRBD2; CDR3 protein: CASSRAGTSGMAGELFF; CDR3 DNA: TGTGCCAGCAGCCGGGCAGGGACTAGCGGGATGGCCGGGGAGCTGTTTTTT
J gene: TRBJ2-2; clone size: few; V gene: TRBV4-3; D gene: NA; CDR3 protein: CASSQDRRVGTGELFF; CDR3 DNA: TGCGCCAGCAGCCAAGATCGAAGGGTGGGCACCGGGGAGCTGTTTTTT
J gene: TRBJ1-3; clone size: NA; V gene: TRBV11-2; D gene: TRBD1; CDR3 protein: CASGDRSAGNTIYF; CDR3 DNA: TGTGCCAGCGGGGACAGGAGTGCTGGAAACACCATATATTTT
J gene: TRBJ2-7; clone size: few; V gene: TRBV20-1; D gene: NA; CDR3 protein: CSASAWRSSSYEQYF; CDR3 DNA: TGCAGTGCTAGTGCGTGGAGGAGTAGCTCCTACGAGCAGTACTTC
J gene: TRBJ1-3; clone size: many; V gene: TRBV21-1; D gene: NA; CDR3 protein: CASGWAGNTIYF; CDR3 DNA: TGTGCCAGCGGGTGGGCCGGAAACACCATATATTTT
J gene: TRBJ2-7; clone size: NA; V gene: TRBV28; D gene: NA; CDR3 protein: CASSSGSYEQYF; CDR3 DNA: TGTGCCAGCAGTTCAGGGTCCTACGAGCAGTACTTC
J gene: TRBJ1-1; clone size: NA; V gene: TRBV14; D gene: TRBD1; CDR3 protein: CASSLGQGLPSNTEAFF; CDR3 DNA: TGTGCCAGCAGCCTGGGACAGGGGCTGCCATCGAACACTGAAGCTTTCTTT
J gene: TRBJ2-7; clone size: many; V gene: TRBV5-4; D gene: NA; CDR3 protein: CASSLAGSGPAYEQYF; CDR3 DNA: TGTGCCAGCAGCTTGGCCGGGTCGGGGCCGGCCTACGAGCAGTACTTC
J gene: TRBJ2-2; clone size: few; V gene: TRBV2; D gene: TRBD2; CDR3 protein: CASSEQLAGGSGELFF; CDR3 DNA: TGTGCCAGCAGTGAACAACTAGCGGGAGGATCCGGGGAGCTGTTTTTT
J gene: TRBJ2-3; clone size: NA; V gene: TRBV6-5; D gene: NA; CDR3 protein: CATWRDHTDTQYF; CDR3 DNA: TGTGCCACGTGGAGGGACCACACAGATACGCAGTATTTT
J gene: TRBJ2-5; clone size: many; V gene: TRBV7-9; D gene: NA; CDR3 protein: CASSLANSEETQYF; CDR3 DNA: TGTGCCAGCAGCTTAGCGAACAGTGAAGAGACCCAGTACTTC
J gene: TRBJ2-3; clone size: few; V gene: TRBV4-1; D gene: TRBD1; CDR3 protein: CASSQAYGTGGTLLTDTQYF; CDR3 DNA: TGCGCCAGCAGCCAAGCTTACGGGACAGGGGGGACTCTACTCACAGATACGCAGTATTTT
J gene: TRBJ2-2; clone size: NA; V gene: TRBV7-3; D gene: NA; CDR3 protein: CASSALTNTGELFF; CDR3 DNA: TGTGCCAGCAGCGCCTTAACGAACACCGGGGAGCTGTTTTTT
J gene: TRBJ1-1; clone size: many; V gene: TRBV7-8; D gene: NA; CDR3 protein: CASSLAASSGGTEAFF; CDR3 DNA: TGTGCCAGCAGCTTGGCCGCCTCGTCGGGGGGAACTGAAGCTTTCTTT
J gene: TRBJ2-5; clone size: few; V gene: TRBV29-1; D gene: NA; CDR3 protein: CSVVGLRETQYF; CDR3 DNA: TGCAGCGTTGTCGGCTTAAGAGAGACCCAGTACTTC
J gene: TRBJ2-6; clone size: many; V gene: TRBV7-9; D gene: TRBD2; CDR3 protein: CASSFAGRGAGANVLTF; CDR3 DNA: TGTGCCAGCAGCTTTGCGGGGAGGGGAGCTGGGGCCAACGTCCTGACTTTC
J gene: TRBJ2-6; clone size: few; V gene: TRBV2; D gene: NA; CDR3 protein: CASSERNTGANVLTF; CDR3 DNA: TGTGCCAGCAGTGAACGGAACACTGGGGCCAACGTCCTGACTTTC
J gene: TRBJ2-7; clone size: many; V gene: TRBV5-5; D gene: TRBD2; CDR3 protein: CASSLSGTSGYEQYF; CDR3 DNA: TGTGCCAGCAGCTTGAGCGGGACTAGCGGGTACGAGCAGTACTTC
J gene: TRBJ2-7; clone size: many; V gene: TRBV29-1; D gene: TRBD2; CDR3 protein: CSVEDRGRLAGSYEQYF; CDR3 DNA: TGCAGCGTTGAAGATAGGGGGAGACTAGCGGGCTCCTACGAGCAGTACTTC
J gene: TRBJ2-1; clone size: many; V gene: TRBV12-3/TRBV12-4; D gene: NA; CDR3 protein: CASSSSGTSYNEQFF; CDR3 DNA: TGTGCCAGCAGTTCTTCCGGGACGTCGTACAATGAGCAGTTCTTC
J gene: TRBJ2-2; clone size: many; V gene: TRBV7-9; D gene: NA; CDR3 protein: CASSPPGRQTGELFF; CDR3 DNA: TGTGCCAGCAGCCCCCCGGGGAGACAGACCGGGGAGCTGTTTTTT
J gene: TRBJ2-1; clone size: few; V gene: TRBV6-2/TRBV6-3; D gene: TRBD2; CDR3 protein: CASSYRAGEGHSYNEQFF; CDR3 DNA: TGTGCCAGCAGTTACAGAGCGGGAGAGGGGCACTCCTACAATGAGCAGTTCTTC
J gene: TRBJ2-2; clone size: many; V gene: TRBV11-3; D gene: NA; CDR3 protein: CASSSHTGELFF; CDR3 DNA: TGTGCCAGCAGCTCCCATACCGGGGAGCTGTTTTTT
J gene: TRBJ1-5; clone size: NA; V gene: TRBV9; D gene: NA; CDR3 protein: CASSTEGSNQPQHF; CDR3 DNA: TGTGCCAGCAGCACCGAGGGGAGCAATCAGCCCCAGCATTTT
J gene: TRBJ1-4; clone size: many; V gene: TRBV29-1; D gene: NA; CDR3 protein: CSVAEVGEKLFF; CDR3 DNA: TGCAGCGTTGCAGAAGTGGGGGAAAAACTGTTTTTT
J gene: TRBJ2-1; clone size: NA; V gene: TRBV6-2/TRBV6-3; D gene: TRBD2; CDR3 protein: CASFTGTSGYNEEFF; CDR3 DNA: TGTGCCAGCTTTACCGGGACTAGCGGATACAATGAGGAGTTCTTC
J gene: TRBJ2-2; clone size: NA; V gene: TRBV3-1; D gene: TRBD1; CDR3 protein: CASSQGQSPGELFF; CDR3 DNA: TGTGCCAGCAGCCAGGGACAGTCCCCCGGGGAGCTGTTTTTT
J gene: TRBJ1-4; clone size: many; V gene: TRBV19; D gene: TRBD1; CDR3 protein: CASSPGQGWENEKLFF; CDR3 DNA: TGTGCCAGTAGTCCTGGACAGGGATGGGAAAATGAAAAACTGTTTTTT
J gene: TRBJ2-7; clone size: many; V gene: TRBV29-1; D gene: NA; CDR3 protein: CSVVRGAGGYEQYF; CDR3 DNA: TGCAGCGTTGTACGAGGGGCCGGGGGCTACGAGCAGTACTTC
J gene: TRBJ2-6; clone size: few; V gene: TRBV24-1; D gene: NA; CDR3 protein: CATSDRRSSGANVLTF; CDR3 DNA: TGTGCCACCAGTGATCGACGGAGCTCTGGGGCCAACGTCCTGACTTTC
J gene: TRBJ1-1; clone size: many; V gene: TRBV29-1; D gene: NA; CDR3 protein: CSVGTANTEAFF; CDR3 DNA: TGCAGCGTTGGGACGGCGAACACTGAAGCTTTCTTT